This TCR beta chain was recovered during a study of blood T cell repertoires in COVID-19. Study context: From the United States, Italy and Spain came samples of acute and convalescent COVID-19. T cells, B-cell-depleted T cells, or PBMCs provided the cDNA or gDNA that served as material.

V shed 0 bases and J shed 0 bases, with 6 bases lying between them. The length of the CDR3 is 15 residues. Germline V lookup: CDR1 SGHVS, CDR2 FQNEAQ. In the original workflow: Researchers report that nucleated cell counts were estimated from reference gene primer amplification. The method was immunoSEQ multiplex PCR; TCRdb's version includes in-frame clones alone and lacks a portion of them. That table supplies the V and J calls and clone size; D and trimming were determined from the DNA. The data show 75,000 to 95,000 clones, around nine tenths seen once. Source material: peripheral blood. The V gene is TRBV7-8, the J gene TRBJ1-5; tentative D call: TRBD1 (5 bases). This TCR derives from a man aged 50 to 59 with active COVID-19. Written as DNA, the CDR3 is TGTGCCAGCAGCTTAGCCGACAGTAGCAATCAGCCCCAGCATTTT. It encodes CASSLADSSNQPQHF. Using reference TRBV7-8 and TRBJ1-5 for the parts outside the CDR3, the full variable domain is GAGVSQSPRYKVAKRGQDVALRCDPISGHVSLFWYQQALGQGPEFLTYFQNEAQLDKSGLPSDRFFAERPEGSVSTLKIQRTQQEDSAVYLCASSLADSSNQPQHFGDGTRLSIL.